The 16 T cell receptor beta chains below all came from one sample that was sequenced in a study of OX40 agonist ivuxolimab in advanced cancers. Assay used: immunoSEQ multiplex PCR; TCRdb lists only in-frame clones, some missing. The sample lists some 68,000 clones, around 83% occurring once. The specimen was CD4+ or CD8+ T cells sorted from blood, collected in a trial of the OX40 agonist ivuxolimab. The receptors were gathered from an adult with an advanced solid tumor such as melanoma, head and neck, liver or kidney cancer.

V gene TRBV19 combines with J gene TRBJ2-4; 9 nucleotides match TRBD1. The CDR3 sequence is 16 residues long. J lost 5 bases, V lost 1 base, and 6 bases had no gene match. Germline-derived CDR1 and CDR2 are LNHDA and SQIVND (reference sequence). CDR3 region: CASSIVGQGRENIQYF. The CDR3 nucleotides are TGTGCCAGTAGTATAGTAGGACAGGGGCGGGAAAACATTCAGTACTTC.

With regard to this clone: Germline is not matched at one junction end, which may reflect a read error. The chain links TRBV6-1 to TRBJ1-5; D remains ambiguous. CDR1 is MNHNS, CDR2 SASEGT, per germline. CDR3 size: 16 residues. The CDR3 loop reads CAISESGQVSNQPQHF. The CDR3 DNA follows: TGTGCCATCAGTGAGTCTGGGCAGGTCAGCAATCAGCCCCAGCATTTT.

V gene TRBV14 combines with J gene TRBJ2-1; D is perhaps TRBD1 (6 bases). The germline V gene has CDR1 SGHDN and CDR2 FVKESK. The CDR3 runs 14 residues. Trimming cost V 6 bases and J 5 bases, with 14 bases left between them. The CDR3 DNA reads TGTGCCAGCAGGGCGACAGGTAGAAACAATGAGCAGTTCTTC. Translated: CASRATGRNNEQFF.

This clone has just a few counts. V gene TRBV9 combines with J gene TRBJ2-1; the D gene could be TRBD1 or TRBD2 (6 bases each). CDR1 SGDLS and CDR2 YYNGEE come from the germline V gene. The CDR3 loop spans 15 amino acids. Between the trimmed V and J ends, which lost 0 bases and 4 bases, there was a span of 11 bases. The chain's CDR3 is CASSVVGGGYNEQFF. DNA for the CDR3: TGTGCCAGCAGCGTAGTGGGGGGCGGGTACAATGAGCAGTTCTTC.

As for this clone: A much larger clone lies a single base off, so this may be a read error. The chain links TRBV6-1 to TRBJ2-7; 11 bases are shared with TRBD1. Germline V lookup: CDR1 MNHNS, CDR2 SASEGT. The CDR3 consists of 13 residues. After removal of 4 bases from V and 5 bases from J, the junction contained 1 base not matched to a gene. The CDR3 spells CASSGTGGDEQYF. The CDR3 DNA is TGTGCCAGCAGTGGGACAGGGGGCGACGAGCAGTACTTC.

The rearrangement joins TRBV27 to TRBJ2-7; 8 bases align to TRBD2. This CDR3 spans 17 amino acids. Germline V lookup: CDR1 MNHEY, CDR2 SMNVEV (reference sequence). V gave up 5 bases and J gave up 2 bases; unmatched junction bases: 14. CDR3 in amino acids: CASSLAGGVGQTYEQYF. The CDR3 coding sequence is TGTGCCAGCAGTCTCGCCGGGGGGGTCGGACAGACCTACGAGCAGTACTTC.

The chain's CDR3 is CSVAALGVSGYTF. The CDR3 bases are TGCAGCGTTGCTGCTTTGGGGGTTAGTGGCTACACCTTC. V usage is TRBV29-1 and J usage is TRBJ1-2; D is possibly TRBD1 (5 bases). The germline CDR1 and CDR2 sequences are SQVTM and ANQGSEA. The germline V and J ends were trimmed by 4 bases and 7 bases, with 16 bases remaining between them. CDR3 length equals 13 residues. Full variable domain (missing parts from reference TRBV29-1 and TRBJ1-2): SAVISQKPSRDICQRGTSLTIQCQVDSQVTMMFWYRQQPGQSLTLIATANQGSEATYESGFVIDKFPISRPNLTFSTLTVSNMSPEDSSIYLCSVAALGVSGYTFGSGTRLTVV.

The CDR3 sequence: CASSEGGVGGYTF. The CDR3 coding sequence is TGTGCCAGCAGTGAAGGTGGAGTAGGGGGCTACACCTTC. The genes are TRBV2 and TRBJ1-2; D is uncertain. Germline V gene data show CDR1 as SNHLY and CDR2 as FYNNEI. Trimming shortened V by 1 base and J by 8 bases, and 11 bases separated the two germline ends. The CDR3 runs 13 residues.

The chain uses TRBV30 and TRBJ1-6; no reliable D call. Germline-derived CDR1 and CDR2 are GTSNPN and SVGIG (reference sequence). The CDR3 length is 14 residues. V shed 1 base and J shed 8 bases, with 12 bases lying between them. CDR3 DNA sequence: TGTGCCTGGAGTGGGCCCCCCGGGTATTCACCCCTCCACTTT. Translated, it gives CAWSGPPGYSPLHF.

The chain has TRBV10-1 and TRBJ2-5, with 11 bases fitting TRBD2. V was clipped by 3 bases and J by 2 bases; unmatched bases: 8. Looked up from germline, CDR1 is WNHNN and CDR2 is SYGVQD (reference sequence). This CDR3 is 17 amino acids long. Here the CDR3 DNA reads TGCGCCAGCAGTGAAACGACTAGCGGGGCGCCACAAGAGACCCAGTACTTC. Protein sequence: CASSETTSGAPQETQYF.

The genes are TRBV5-8 and TRBJ1-5, with D hard to call. The CDR3 is 15 residues long. Trimming took off 0 bases at V and 4 bases at J, with 11 bases between the two ends. Germline values: CDR1 SGHTS, CDR2 YDEGEE. The CDR3 DNA reads TGTGCCAGCAGCTTGGCGGTTACTTCGAATCAGCCCCAGCATTTT. Protein: CASSLAVTSNQPQHF. Using reference TRBV5-8 and TRBJ1-5 for the parts outside the CDR3, the full variable domain is EAGVTQSPTHLIKTRGQQATLRCSPISGHTSVYWYQQALGLGLQFLLWYDEGEERNRGNFPPRFSGRQFPNYSSELNVNALELEDSALYLCASSLAVTSNQPQHFGDGTRLSIL.

V and J are TRBV5-6 and TRBJ2-7; D remains ambiguous. Between the trimmed V and J ends, which lost 5 bases and 3 bases, there was a span of 15 bases. Germline V CDR1 and CDR2: SGHDT, YYEEEE. This CDR3 region has 14 residues. Written as DNA, the CDR3 is TGTGCCAGCAGACTCGGCCTTACCGTCTACGAGCAGTACTTC. The encoded protein is CASRLGLTVYEQYF.

J is TRBJ1-1 and V is TRBV7-2; no clear D. V was pared by 1 base and J by 0 bases, with 6 bases between. The germline gives CDR1 SGHTA, CDR2 FQGNSA. CDR3 length: 14 amino acids. The CDR3 sequence is CASSLVAVNTEAFF. CDR3 coding DNA: TGTGCCAGCAGCTTAGTAGCGGTGAACACTGAAGCTTTCTTT.

This clone was picked up a small number of times. This chain connects TRBV30 to TRBJ2-7; D unclear. The V and J ends lost 4 bases and 3 bases respectively, with 7 bases between them. CDR3 size: 11 residues. Germline assignment: CDR1 GTSNPN and CDR2 SVGIG (reference sequence). CDR3 nucleotides: TGTGCCTGGAAACAGAACTACGAGCAGTACTTC. It translates to CAWKQNYEQYF.

The chain has TRBV10-1 and TRBJ2-3; D is unclear. Germline V gene data show CDR1 as WNHNN and CDR2 as SYGVQD (reference sequence). The CDR3 is 11 amino acids. The V gene lost 5 bases and the J gene lost 4 bases, with 4 bases spanning the gap. The CDR3 is CASSRADTQYF. CDR3 DNA sequence: TGCGCCAGCAGTCGGGCAGATACGCAGTATTTT.

The chain links TRBV9 to TRBJ1-1, with D possibly TRBD1 on 6 matching bases. The CDR3 has 14 residues. The V gene's germline CDR1 is SGDLS and CDR2 YYNGEE. V lost 6 bases, J lost 1 base, and 13 bases lay in between. The CDR3 nucleotides are TGTGCCAGCACGGAGACGACAGGGAACACTGAAGCTTTCTTT. It is translated as CASTETTGNTEAFF.